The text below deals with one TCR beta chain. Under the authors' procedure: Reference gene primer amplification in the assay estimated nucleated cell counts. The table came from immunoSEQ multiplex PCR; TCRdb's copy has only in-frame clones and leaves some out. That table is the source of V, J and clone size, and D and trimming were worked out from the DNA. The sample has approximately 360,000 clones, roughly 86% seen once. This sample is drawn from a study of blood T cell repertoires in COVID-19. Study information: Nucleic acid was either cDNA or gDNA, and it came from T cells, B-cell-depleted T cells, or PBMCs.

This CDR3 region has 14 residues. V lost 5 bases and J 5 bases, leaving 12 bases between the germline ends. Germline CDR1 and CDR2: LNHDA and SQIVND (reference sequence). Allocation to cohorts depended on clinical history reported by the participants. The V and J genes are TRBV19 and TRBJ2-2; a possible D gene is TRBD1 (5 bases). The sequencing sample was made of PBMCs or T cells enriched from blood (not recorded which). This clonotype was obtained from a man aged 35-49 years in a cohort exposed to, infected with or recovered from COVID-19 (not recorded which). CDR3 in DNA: TGTGCCAGTAGTGAAGACAGCCCGACCGGGGAGCTGTTTTTT. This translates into CASSEDSPTGELFF.